These T cell receptor beta chains were read from a single sample in a study of cytomegalovirus exposure and HLA in healthy donors. Method: immunoSEQ multiplex PCR; TCRdb's copy keeps in-frame clones and lacks some. The sample contains over 250,000 clones, about nine tenths of which appear only once. Sequences were obtained from PBMCs. These receptors were obtained from a woman aged 25 to 39 in good health and CMV-seropositive. CDR3s include the opening cysteine and the closing phenylalanine or tryptophan. The D gene is left open where the match is weak. Size values are once, few and many counts, or a class for expanded clones, and some rows have none.

J gene,clone size,D gene,V gene,CDR3 protein,CDR3 DNA
TRBJ2-7,-,TRBD1,TRBV9,CASSPGTGGSSYEQYF,TGTGCCAGCAGCCCAGGGACAGGGGGCTCTTCCTACGAGCAGTACTTC
TRBJ1-5,-,TRBD1,TRBV27,CASSSGQGSNQPQHF,TGTGCCAGCAGTTCCGGACAGGGTTCCAATCAGCCCCAGCATTTT
TRBJ2-7,-,-,TRBV6-5,CASSYSSSGTYEQYF,TGTGCCAGCAGTTACTCGAGTTCAGGAACCTACGAGCAGTACTTC
TRBJ1-1,-,-,TRBV29-1,CSVEVPGRNTEAFF,TGCAGCGTTGAAGTACCCGGGAGAAACACTGAAGCTTTCTTT
TRBJ2-7,-,-,TRBV27,CASSLYGQEPQQYF,TGTGCCAGCAGTTTATATGGCCAGGAACCCCAGCAGTACTTC
TRBJ2-2,-,-,TRBV30,CAYQSSARGELFF,TGTGCCTACCAGTCTAGCGCGAGGGGGGAGCTGTTTTTT
TRBJ2-7,-,-,TRBV5-6,CASRARGLAPAEQYF,TGTGCCAGCAGAGCTCGAGGATTAGCTCCCGCCGAGCAGTACTTC
TRBJ2-7,-,-,TRBV28,CASSATGTHIYEQYF,TGTGCCAGCAGTGCAACCGGGACACATATCTACGAGCAGTACTTC
TRBJ1-3,-,-,TRBV7-8,CASIGRSGNTIYF,TGTGCCAGCATAGGCCGCTCTGGAAACACCATATATTTT
TRBJ2-7,once,TRBD1,TRBV30,CAWRGDRGPYEQYF,TGTGCCTGGAGGGGGGACAGGGGACCCTACGAGCAGTACTTC
TRBJ2-6,-,-,TRBV27,CASSILWGDSGANVLTF,TGTGCCAGCAGTATACTATGGGGAGACTCTGGGGCCAACGTCCTGACTTTC
TRBJ2-2,once,TRBD2,TRBV6-4,CASSSTSGGSGTGELFF,TGTGCCAGCAGCTCGACTAGCGGGGGGTCTGGCACCGGGGAGCTGTTTTTT
TRBJ2-3,-,TRBD2,TRBV27,CASTPGLAGGPGLDTQYF,TGTGCCAGCACCCCAGGACTAGCGGGGGGACCAGGGTTAGATACGCAGTATTTT
TRBJ1-1,-,-,TRBV19,CATRRENGYTEAFF,TGTGCCACCCGACGGGAAAATGGCTACACTGAAGCTTTCTTT
TRBJ2-7,-,TRBD1,TRBV4-2,CASSQDPGTGGGYEQYF,TGTGCCAGCAGCCAAGACCCCGGGACAGGGGGTGGCTACGAGCAGTACTTC
TRBJ2-3,-,TRBD2,TRBV27,CASSHLAGGVTDTQYF,TGTGCCAGCAGTCACCTAGCGGGGGGGGTGACAGATACGCAGTATTTT
TRBJ2-5,-,TRBD2,TRBV10-3,CAIRGGAGALEETQYF,TGTGCCATCAGAGGGGGAGCGGGGGCCCTTGAAGAGACCCAGTACTTC
TRBJ2-3,-,-,TRBV6-5,CASSYSGTRIDTQYF,TGTGCCAGCAGTTACTCCGGGACCCGCATAGATACGCAGTATTTT
TRBJ2-1,-,-,TRBV7-2,CASSLRRGNEQFF,TGTGCCAGCAGCTTAAGGCGCGGGAATGAGCAGTTCTTC
TRBJ2-5,-,TRBD2,TRBV7-9,CASSLGAGVAQYF,TGTGCCAGCAGCTTAGGGGCGGGAGTGGCCCAGTACTTC
TRBJ2-7,-,-,TRBV7-2,CASGWTTYEQYF,TGTGCCAGCGGCTGGACTACCTACGAGCAGTACTTC
TRBJ1-1,once,-,TRBV13,CASSLGTADTEAFF,TGTGCCAGCAGCTTAGGGACAGCCGACACTGAAGCTTTCTTT
TRBJ2-5,-,-,TRBV7-9,CASSLLHEPRGETQYF,TGTGCCAGCAGCTTATTGCACGAGCCAAGAGGAGAGACCCAGTACTTC
TRBJ1-2,-,-,TRBV7-2,CASSLLDRRYF,TGTGCCAGCAGCTTACTGGACAGAAGGTACTTC
TRBJ2-3,-,-,TRBV5-6,CASSSGRTDTQYF,TGTGCCAGCAGCTCAGGTCGCACAGATACGCAGTATTTT
TRBJ1-1,-,-,TRBV6-5,CASSQQLASTEAFF,TGTGCCAGCAGCCAACAATTGGCCAGCACTGAAGCTTTCTTT
TRBJ2-7,-,-,TRBV4-2,CASSQEKGGLSYEQYF,TGTGCCAGCAGCCAAGAGAAAGGGGGGCTCTCCTACGAGCAGTACTTC
TRBJ2-7,once,-,TRBV5-8,CASSFNEGYEQYF,TGTGCCAGCAGCTTTAATGAGGGCTACGAGCAGTACTTC
TRBJ1-1,-,-,TRBV2,CASSGETQNTEAFF,TGTGCCAGCAGTGGCGAGACACAGAACACTGAAGCTTTCTTT
TRBJ2-7,-,TRBD1,TRBV6-6,CASSYLGGQGSEQYF,TGTGCCAGCAGTTACTTAGGGGGACAGGGTTCAGAGCAGTACTTC
TRBJ1-6,-,TRBD1,TRBV7-7,CASSLGQGSPLHF,TGTGCCAGCAGCTTGGGACAGGGATCACCCCTCCACTTT
TRBJ1-2,-,-,TRBV2,CAESRRPNYGYTF,TGTGCCGAGTCCCGACGACCTAACTATGGCTACACCTTC
TRBJ2-7,-,-,TRBV19,CASSIAPGKVHEQYF,TGTGCCAGTAGTATAGCCCCAGGGAAAGTGCACGAGCAGTACTTC
TRBJ2-7,-,TRBD2,TRBV4-3,CASSQVGLAGIYEQYF,TGCGCCAGCAGCCAAGTGGGGCTAGCGGGTATCTACGAGCAGTACTTC
TRBJ2-3,-,TRBD2,TRBV30,CAWRRGTSGRSDTQYF,TGTGCCTGGAGAAGGGGGACTAGCGGGAGGTCGGATACGCAGTATTTT
TRBJ1-3,few,-,TRBV6-1,CASSETGAGSGNTIYF,TGTGCCAGCAGTGAAACGGGGGCAGGCTCTGGAAACACCATATATTTT
TRBJ2-7,-,TRBD1,TRBV6-6,CASSYQGVGYEQYF,TGTGCCAGCAGTTACCAGGGGGTGGGTTACGAGCAGTACTTC
TRBJ2-7,-,TRBD2,TRBV4-1,CASSRPPSAGGDYEQYF,TGCGCCAGCAGCCGACCGCCATCTGCGGGAGGGGACTACGAGCAGTACTTC
TRBJ1-2,-,-,TRBV30,CACHRKSTGGDGYTF,TGTGCCTGCCACCGAAAGAGTACAGGTGGAGATGGCTACACCTTC
TRBJ2-3,once,-,TRBV5-1,CASSLAETGLPTDTQYF,TGCGCCAGCAGCTTGGCCGAGACAGGTCTTCCCACAGATACGCAGTATTTT
TRBJ1-4,-,-,TRBV7-3,CASSLAGQPNEKLFF,TGTGCCAGCAGCTTAGCCGGGCAACCTAATGAAAAACTGTTTTTT
TRBJ2-7,-,-,TRBV28,CASSLPGPPAYEQYF,TGTGCCAGCAGTTTACCTGGACCTCCGGCCTACGAGCAGTACTTC
TRBJ1-4,-,TRBD1,TRBV2,CASGEPRGQGEKLFF,TGTGCCAGCGGCGAACCTCGGGGACAGGGAGAAAAACTGTTTTTT
TRBJ2-7,-,-,TRBV19,CASSTSGAYEQYF,TGTGCCAGTAGTACCTCGGGGGCCTACGAGCAGTACTTC
TRBJ2-7,-,-,TRBV9,CASSVGGGQTYEQYF,TGTGCCAGCAGCGTAGGAGGCGGGCAGACCTACGAGCAGTACTTC
TRBJ2-7,-,-,TRBV6-1,CASSEGRDYEQYF,TGTGCCAGCAGTGAAGGTCGGGACTACGAGCAGTACTTC
TRBJ2-1,-,TRBD2,TRBV9,CASSVAIWTSGKYNEQFF,TGTGCCAGCAGCGTAGCGATTTGGACTAGCGGGAAGTACAATGAGCAGTTCTTC
TRBJ2-1,-,-,TRBV27,CASSTGVKQFF,TGTGCCAGCAGCACCGGGGTTAAGCAGTTCTTC
TRBJ2-1,-,TRBD2,TRBV30,CAWNLAGGYNEQFF,TGTGCCTGGAATCTAGCGGGGGGTTACAATGAGCAGTTCTTC
TRBJ2-5,once,-,TRBV7-3,CASSLSVEETQYF,TGTGCCAGCAGCTTAAGTGTTGAAGAGACCCAGTACTTC